A selection of T cell receptor beta chains follows, all from one sample in a study of blood T cell repertoires in COVID-19. The protocol was immunoSEQ multiplex PCR, while the TCRdb copy is restricted to in-frame clones and leaves out a portion. The data contain 250,000 to 350,000 clones, 70% to 90% of them singletons. The sequencing sample was made of PBMCs or T cells enriched from blood (not recorded which). The receptor set was obtained from a woman in her 30s who had recovered from COVID-19. Each CDR3 is given with its conserved first and last residue. The order of the fields is CDR3 length, V gene, J gene, CDR3 protein.

length: 13
V: TRBV30
J: TRBJ2-3
CDR3: CAWMAGLKDTQYF

length: 17
V: TRBV18
J: TRBJ2-7
CDR3: CASSPPSTRGGSYEQYF

length: 15
V: TRBV6-4
J: TRBJ2-7
CDR3: CASSRELGPPYEQYF

length: 13
V: TRBV12-3/TRBV12-4
J: TRBJ1-5
CDR3: CATSTGGSQPQHF

length: 17
V: TRBV3-1/TRBV3-2
J: TRBJ1-1
CDR3: CASSTDRLYRMNTEAFF

length: 15
V: TRBV3-1/TRBV3-2
J: TRBJ1-1
CDR3: CASSQGGTGNTEAFF

length: 17
V: TRBV7-3
J: TRBJ2-2
CDR3: CASSPSATSARTGELFF

length: 17
V: TRBV5-1
J: TRBJ1-6
CDR3: CASSHRQGNSYNSPLHF

length: 15
V: TRBV4-3
J: TRBJ2-5
CDR3: CASSQDSLQGVTQYF

length: 14
V: TRBV5-1
J: TRBJ2-3
CDR3: CASSERTSTDTQYF

length: 12
V: TRBV7-9
J: TRBJ2-7
CDR3: CASSLPSSEQYF

length: 13
V: TRBV9
J: TRBJ1-1
CDR3: CASSAGGHGEAFF

length: 14
V: TRBV11-2
J: TRBJ2-7
CDR3: CASSLGTGSYEQYF

length: 17
V: TRBV7-3
J: TRBJ2-2
CDR3: CASSLTGGQGEAGELFF

length: 16
V: TRBV5-6
J: TRBJ1-2
CDR3: CASSSRWGGTPGGYTF

length: 17
V: TRBV7-9
J: TRBJ1-2
CDR3: CASSLPGTGGRMGGYTF

length: 14
V: TRBV11-3
J: TRBJ1-1
CDR3: CASSLAGWSTEAFF

length: 15
V: TRBV10-3
J: TRBJ2-5
CDR3: CAIRRGTGLGETQYF

length: 16
V: TRBV4-3
J: TRBJ1-2
CDR3: CASSQEAGATGDGYTF

length: 15
V: TRBV7-9
J: TRBJ2-1
CDR3: CASIPRGASYNEQFF

length: 14
V: TRBV6-6
J: TRBJ2-6
CDR3: CASRATSGANVLTF

length: 14
V: TRBV6-5
J: TRBJ1-5
CDR3: CASRAQGGNQPQHF

length: 16
V: TRBV9
J: TRBJ2-1
CDR3: CASSVASAGSYNEQFF

length: 14
V: TRBV18
J: TRBJ1-1
CDR3: CASSLNTQYTEAFF

length: 11
V: TRBV10-3
J: TRBJ2-7
CDR3: CAISARGEQYF

length: 15
V: TRBV7-3
J: TRBJ2-1
CDR3: CASSLSSGAYNEQFF

length: 12
V: TRBV11-2
J: TRBJ2-3
CDR3: CASSLATDTQYF

length: 15
V: TRBV6-5
J: TRBJ2-7
CDR3: CASSYSTEQDYEQYF

length: 15
V: TRBV9
J: TRBJ1-4
CDR3: CASSKIQGINEKLFF

length: 15
V: TRBV2
J: TRBJ2-1
CDR3: CASRALAGVYNEQFF

length: 15
V: TRBV5-1
J: TRBJ1-3
CDR3: CASSIQGEGGNTIYF

length: 14
V: TRBV10-3
J: TRBJ1-1
CDR3: CAITAGASNTEAFF

length: 15
V: TRBV9
J: TRBJ1-2
CDR3: CASSQETGTNYGYTF

length: 12
V: TRBV6-1
J: TRBJ1-3
CDR3: CASSEPGSTIYF

length: 13
V: TRBV7-2
J: TRBJ1-1
CDR3: CASSFRMNTEAFF

length: 15
V: TRBV7-8
J: TRBJ1-4
CDR3: CASSQWGGTNEKLFF

length: 17
V: TRBV18
J: TRBJ1-4
CDR3: CASSPPEQYRTNEKLFF

length: 14
V: TRBV2
J: TRBJ1-2
CDR3: CASKGGGTNYGYTF

length: 17
V: TRBV5-1
J: TRBJ1-2
CDR3: CASSLVPGQGANYGYTF

length: 14
V: TRBV5-4
J: TRBJ1-2
CDR3: CASSPSGGFLGYTF

length: 16
V: TRBV9
J: TRBJ2-3
CDR3: CASSVGALDSTDTQYF

length: 15
V: TRBV11-2
J: TRBJ1-4
CDR3: CASRSDDRAHEKLFF

length: 14
V: TRBV18
J: TRBJ1-2
CDR3: CASSPRAGTYGYTF

length: 15
V: TRBV7-9
J: TRBJ2-3
CDR3: CASSFDRAGTDTQYF

length: 16
V: TRBV5-4
J: TRBJ2-3
CDR3: CASSLALRGGPDTQYF

length: 16
V: TRBV5-1
J: TRBJ1-6
CDR3: CASSRDSPRNNSPLHF

length: 14
V: TRBV7-9
J: TRBJ1-2
CDR3: CASSLDGWGGGYTF

length: 16
V: TRBV28
J: TRBJ1-4
CDR3: CASSLGVRGGVEKLFF

length: 18
V: TRBV3-1/TRBV3-2
J: TRBJ2-7
CDR3: CASSQDGGRGPTPYEQYF

length: 15
V: TRBV5-1
J: TRBJ1-5
CDR3: CASSQTAFGNQPQHF

length: 16
V: TRBV5-1
J: TRBJ2-3
CDR3: CASSLEWRGGADTQYF

length: 16
V: TRBV7-9
J: TRBJ1-5
CDR3: CASSPLGTTPGQPQHF

length: 16
V: TRBV2
J: TRBJ2-2
CDR3: CASSDPGEGKTGELFF

length: 17
V: TRBV3-1/TRBV3-2
J: TRBJ1-5
CDR3: CASSQYMGAGGNQPQHF

length: 13
V: TRBV19
J: TRBJ1-2
CDR3: CATSSRGFYGYTF

length: 13
V: TRBV9
J: TRBJ2-2
CDR3: CASRGGNTGELFF